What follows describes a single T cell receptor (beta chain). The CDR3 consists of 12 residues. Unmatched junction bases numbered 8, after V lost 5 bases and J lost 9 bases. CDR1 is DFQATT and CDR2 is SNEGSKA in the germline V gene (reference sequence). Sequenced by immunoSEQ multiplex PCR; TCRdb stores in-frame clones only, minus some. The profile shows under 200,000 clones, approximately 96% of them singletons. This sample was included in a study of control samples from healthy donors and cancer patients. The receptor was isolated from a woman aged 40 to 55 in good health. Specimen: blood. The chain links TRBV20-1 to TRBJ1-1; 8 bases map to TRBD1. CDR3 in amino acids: CSARGQGGQAFF. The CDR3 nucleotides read TGCAGTGCTCGTGGACAGGGAGGACAAGCTTTCTTT.